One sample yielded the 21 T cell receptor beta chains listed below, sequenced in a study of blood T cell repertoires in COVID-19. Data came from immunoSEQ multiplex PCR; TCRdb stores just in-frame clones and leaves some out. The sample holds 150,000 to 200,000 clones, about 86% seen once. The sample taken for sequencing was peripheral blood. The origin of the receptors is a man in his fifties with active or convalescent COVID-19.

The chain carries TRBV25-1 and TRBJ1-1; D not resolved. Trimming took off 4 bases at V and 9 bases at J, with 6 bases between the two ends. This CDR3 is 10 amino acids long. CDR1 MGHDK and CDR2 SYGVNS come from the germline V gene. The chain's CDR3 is CASSGTKAFF. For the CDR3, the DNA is TGTGCCAGCAGTGGAACTAAAGCTTTCTTT. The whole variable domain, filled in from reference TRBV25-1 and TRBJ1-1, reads EADIYQTPRYLVIGTGKKITLECSQTMGHDKMYWYQQDPGMELHLIHYSYGVNSTEKGDLSSESTVSRIRTEHFPLTLESARPSHTSQYLCASSGTKAFFGQGTRLTVV.

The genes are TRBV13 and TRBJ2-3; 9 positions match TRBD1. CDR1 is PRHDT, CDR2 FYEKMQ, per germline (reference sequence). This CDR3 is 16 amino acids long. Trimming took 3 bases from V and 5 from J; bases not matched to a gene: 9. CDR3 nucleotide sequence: TGTGCCAGCAGCTTCATTACAGGGGGCGGGGGAGATACGCAGTATTTT. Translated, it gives CASSFITGGGGDTQYF.

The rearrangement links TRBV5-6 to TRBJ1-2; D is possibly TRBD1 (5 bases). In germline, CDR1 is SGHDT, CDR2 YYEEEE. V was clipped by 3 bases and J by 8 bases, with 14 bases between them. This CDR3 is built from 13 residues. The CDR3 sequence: CASSWAGVRGYTF. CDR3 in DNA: TGTGCCAGCAGCTGGGCGGGGGTACGCGGCTACACCTTC.

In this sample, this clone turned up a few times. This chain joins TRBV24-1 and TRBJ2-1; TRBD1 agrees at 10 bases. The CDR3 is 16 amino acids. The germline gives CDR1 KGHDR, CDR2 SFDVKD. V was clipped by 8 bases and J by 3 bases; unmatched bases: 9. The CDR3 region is CATKPSGDRGYNEQFF. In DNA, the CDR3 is TGTGCCACCAAACCCTCAGGGGACAGGGGCTACAATGAGCAGTTCTTC.

Written as DNA, the CDR3 is TGTGCCAGCAGCCGTAGGACAGGACGGGGCAATCAGCCCCAGCATTTT. Residues: CASSRRTGRGNQPQHF. V usage is TRBV7-2 and J usage is TRBJ1-5; the match to TRBD1 covers 7 bases. V gave up 5 bases and J gave up 2 bases; unmatched junction bases: 9. This CDR3 is built from 16 residues. CDR1 SGHTA and CDR2 FQGNSA come from the germline V gene.

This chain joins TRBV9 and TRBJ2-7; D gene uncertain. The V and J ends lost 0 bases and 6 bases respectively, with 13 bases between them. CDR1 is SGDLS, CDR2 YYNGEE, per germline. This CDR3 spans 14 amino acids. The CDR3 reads CASSVGEPAIEQYF. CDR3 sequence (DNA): TGTGCCAGCAGCGTAGGAGAGCCTGCCATCGAGCAGTACTTC.

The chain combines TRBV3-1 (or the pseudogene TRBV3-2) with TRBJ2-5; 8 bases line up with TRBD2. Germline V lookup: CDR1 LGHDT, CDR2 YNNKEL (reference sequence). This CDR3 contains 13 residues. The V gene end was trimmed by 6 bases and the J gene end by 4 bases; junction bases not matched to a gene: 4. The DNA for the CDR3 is TGTGCCAGCAGTACCGGGACTAGAGAGACCCAGTACTTC. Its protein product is CASSTGTRETQYF.

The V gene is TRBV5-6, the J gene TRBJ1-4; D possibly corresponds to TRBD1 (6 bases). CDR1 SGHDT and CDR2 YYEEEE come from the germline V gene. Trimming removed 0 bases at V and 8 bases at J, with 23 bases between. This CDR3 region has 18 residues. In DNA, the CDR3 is TGTGCCAGCAGCTTGGTTCGAGGGGGAAGGCAGGGGAAAGAAAAACTGTTTTTT. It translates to CASSLVRGGRQGKEKLFF.

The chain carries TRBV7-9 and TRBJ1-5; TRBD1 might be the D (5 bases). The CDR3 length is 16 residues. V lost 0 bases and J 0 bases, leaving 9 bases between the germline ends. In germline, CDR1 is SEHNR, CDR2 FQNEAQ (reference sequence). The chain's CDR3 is CASSLAGRGSNQPQHF. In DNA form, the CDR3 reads TGTGCCAGCAGCTTAGCGGGAAGGGGTAGCAATCAGCCCCAGCATTTT.

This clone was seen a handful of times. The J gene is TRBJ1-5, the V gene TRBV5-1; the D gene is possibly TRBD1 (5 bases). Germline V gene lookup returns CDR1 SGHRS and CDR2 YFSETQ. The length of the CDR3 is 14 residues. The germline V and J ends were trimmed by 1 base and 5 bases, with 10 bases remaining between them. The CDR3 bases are TGCGCCAGCAGCTTGTCGGGGGATGATCAGCCCCAGCATTTT. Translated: CASSLSGDDQPQHF.

CDR3 amino acids: CASSEEIDTQQFF. The CDR3 DNA is TGTGCCAGCAGCGAAGAAATAGATACCCAGCAGTTCTTC. V and J are TRBV7-9 and TRBJ2-1; unclear D gene. V lost 5 bases, J lost 11 bases, and 16 bases lay in between. This CDR3 region has 13 residues. The germline gives CDR1 SEHNR, CDR2 FQNEAQ (reference sequence). The variable domain in full, with the rest retrieved from reference TRBV7-9 and TRBJ2-1, is DTGVSQNPRHKITKRGQNVTFRCDPISEHNRLYWYRQTLGQGPEFLTYFQNEAQLEKSRLLSDRFSAERPKGSFSTLEIQRTEQGDSAMYLCASSEEIDTQQFFGPGTRLTVL.

The CDR3 spells CASSIVIGQGRFTSNQPQHF. In DNA form, the CDR3 reads TGTGCCAGTAGTATAGTAATTGGACAGGGCCGCTTCACTAGCAATCAGCCCCAGCATTTT. V is TRBV19 and J is TRBJ1-5, with 8 positions matching TRBD1. Per the germline V gene, CDR1 is LNHDA and CDR2 is SQIVND (reference sequence). J lost 0 bases, V lost 1 base, and 14 bases had no gene match. The CDR3 spans 20 residues.

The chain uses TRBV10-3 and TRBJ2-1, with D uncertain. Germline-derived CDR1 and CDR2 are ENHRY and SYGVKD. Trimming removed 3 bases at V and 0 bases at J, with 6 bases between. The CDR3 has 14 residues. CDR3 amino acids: CAISEQSSYNEQFF. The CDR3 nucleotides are TGTGCCATCAGTGAACAGAGCTCCTACAATGAGCAGTTCTTC.

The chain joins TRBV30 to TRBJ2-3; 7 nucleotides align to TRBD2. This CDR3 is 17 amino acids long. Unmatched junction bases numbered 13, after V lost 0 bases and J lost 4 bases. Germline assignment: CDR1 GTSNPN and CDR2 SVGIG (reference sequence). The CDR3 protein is CAWSVQRGTTGADTQYF. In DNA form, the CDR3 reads TGTGCCTGGAGTGTACAGCGGGGAACTACGGGGGCAGATACGCAGTATTTT.

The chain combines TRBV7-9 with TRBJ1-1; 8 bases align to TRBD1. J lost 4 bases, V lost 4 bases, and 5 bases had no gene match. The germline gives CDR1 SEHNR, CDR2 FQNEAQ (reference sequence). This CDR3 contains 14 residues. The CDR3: CASSSGQGPTEAFF. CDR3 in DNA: TGTGCCAGCAGCTCTGGACAGGGTCCCACTGAAGCTTTCTTT.

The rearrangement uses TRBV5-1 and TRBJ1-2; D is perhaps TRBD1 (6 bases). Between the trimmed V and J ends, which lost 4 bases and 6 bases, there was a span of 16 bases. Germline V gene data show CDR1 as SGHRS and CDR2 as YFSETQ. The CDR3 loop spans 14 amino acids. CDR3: CASSEAGTRHGYTF. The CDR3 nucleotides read TGCGCCAGCAGCGAAGCCGGGACAAGGCATGGCTACACCTTC.

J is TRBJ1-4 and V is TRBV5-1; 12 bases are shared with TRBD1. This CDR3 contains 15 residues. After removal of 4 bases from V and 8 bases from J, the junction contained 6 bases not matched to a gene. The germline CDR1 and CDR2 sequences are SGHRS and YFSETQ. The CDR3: CASSGGQGAREKLFF. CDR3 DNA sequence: TGCGCCAGCAGCGGGGGACAGGGGGCACGGGAAAAACTGTTTTTT.

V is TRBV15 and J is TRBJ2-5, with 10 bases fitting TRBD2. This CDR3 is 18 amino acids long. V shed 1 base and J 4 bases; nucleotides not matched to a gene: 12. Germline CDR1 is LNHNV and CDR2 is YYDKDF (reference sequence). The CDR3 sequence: CATSRVASGRTGAETQYF. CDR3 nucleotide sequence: TGTGCCACCAGCAGAGTGGCTAGCGGGAGAACCGGGGCAGAGACCCAGTACTTC.

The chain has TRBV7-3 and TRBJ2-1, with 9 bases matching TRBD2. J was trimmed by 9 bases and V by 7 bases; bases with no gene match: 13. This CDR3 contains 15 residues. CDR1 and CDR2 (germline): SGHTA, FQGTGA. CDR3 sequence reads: CASNTWIAGDREQFF. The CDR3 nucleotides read TGTGCCAGCAACACTTGGATAGCGGGAGATCGTGAGCAGTTCTTC.

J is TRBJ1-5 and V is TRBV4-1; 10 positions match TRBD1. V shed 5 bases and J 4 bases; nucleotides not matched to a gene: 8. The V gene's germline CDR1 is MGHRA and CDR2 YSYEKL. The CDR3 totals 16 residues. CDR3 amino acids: CASSVFQDRGNQPQHF. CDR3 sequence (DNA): TGCGCCAGCAGCGTTTTCCAGGACAGGGGGAATCAGCCCCAGCATTTT.

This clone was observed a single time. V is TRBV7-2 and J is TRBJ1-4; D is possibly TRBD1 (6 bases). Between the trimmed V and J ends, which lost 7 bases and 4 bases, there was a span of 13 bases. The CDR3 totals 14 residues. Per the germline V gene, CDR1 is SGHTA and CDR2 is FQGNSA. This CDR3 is CASTSRTDNEKLFF. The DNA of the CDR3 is TGTGCCAGCACCTCACGGACAGATAATGAAAAACTGTTTTTT.